Here is one T cell receptor beta chain with its context. The data were taken from a study of blood T cell repertoires in COVID-19. Study context: Researchers got acute and convalescent COVID-19 samples from the United States, Italy and Spain. Nucleic acid was either cDNA or gDNA, and it came from T cells, B-cell-depleted T cells, or PBMCs.

V lost 1 base and J lost 0; bases outside the gene matches: 1. Germline V gene data show CDR1 as SGHNT and CDR2 as YYREEE (reference sequence). The CDR3 runs 15 residues. Two consecutive negative NP/OP PCR tests, clearance, or resolved symptoms defined Cohort 3 recovery. This table comes from immunoSEQ multiplex PCR, and its TCRdb copy is limited to in-frame clones, with some not included. Of over 150,000 clones in the sample, about 90% are singletons; the top ten hold around 6.5%. The TCR comes from a woman aged 45-59 years who had recovered from COVID-19. This chain links TRBV5-4 with TRBJ2-3; 8 bases are a match to TRBD2. Sequenced input: PBMCs or T cells enriched from blood (not recorded which). CDR3 coding DNA: TGTGCCAGCAGCTTGAGCGGGAGTAGCACAGATACGCAGTATTTT. The encoded protein is CASSLSGSSTDTQYF.